This is a list of T cell receptor beta chains from one sample in a study of blood T cell repertoires in COVID-19. The repertoire was sequenced with immunoSEQ multiplex PCR; TCRdb's copy has only in-frame clones and lacks some. The top ten hold 5.5% to 6.5% of the sample, which has around 250,000 clones, roughly 83% seen once. The sequencing input was peripheral blood. Receptors were obtained from a woman aged 80 or over with COVID-19, enrolled during active disease. Both conserved end residues are part of each CDR3. Fields, in order: V gene, D gene, CDR3 length, clone size, J gene, CDR3 protein, CDR3 DNA. D genes are given only for firm matches. Clone size is shown for a subset of rows, as once, few, many or a class of expanded clone.

V: TRBV7-9
D: TRBD2
length: 16
size: -
J: TRBJ2-3
CDR3: CASSSSGTSGADTQYF
DNA: TGTGCCAGCAGCTCCTCGGGGACTAGCGGGGCAGATACGCAGTATTTT

V: TRBV5-6
D: -
length: 15
size: -
J: TRBJ1-6
CDR3: CASSLRSSYNSPLHF
DNA: TGTGCCAGCAGCTTACGGAGCTCCTATAATTCACCCCTCCACTTT

V: TRBV5-5
D: TRBD1
length: 17
size: -
J: TRBJ1-5
CDR3: CASSPGTGKYSNQPQHF
DNA: TGTGCCAGCAGCCCCGGGACAGGGAAATATAGCAATCAGCCCCAGCATTTT

V: TRBV9
D: TRBD1
length: 15
size: -
J: TRBJ2-2
CDR3: CASSRGQVNTGELFF
DNA: TGTGCCAGCAGCAGGGGGCAGGTCAACACCGGGGAGCTGTTTTTT

V: TRBV18
D: -
length: 17
size: -
J: TRBJ2-1
CDR3: CASSPQTAMQRYNEQFF
DNA: TGTGCCAGCTCACCACAGACAGCGATGCAGAGGTATAATGAGCAGTTCTTC

V: TRBV28
D: -
length: 16
size: -
J: TRBJ2-7
CDR3: CASSSLRDFPSYEQYF
DNA: TGTGCCAGCAGTTCCCTCCGGGACTTCCCTTCCTACGAGCAGTACTTC

V: TRBV28
D: -
length: 14
size: -
J: TRBJ1-2
CDR3: CASISPQGNYGYTF
DNA: TGTGCCAGCATCTCCCCTCAGGGTAACTATGGCTACACCTTC

V: TRBV10-3
D: -
length: 14
size: -
J: TRBJ2-7
CDR3: CAISEPLANYEQYF
DNA: TGTGCCATCAGTGAACCACTAGCTAACTACGAGCAGTACTTC

V: TRBV4-2
D: -
length: 21
size: once
J: TRBJ1-2
CDR3: CASSQDHGGAGPATLNYGYTF
DNA: TGTGCCAGCAGCCAAGATCACGGGGGGGCCGGGCCCGCAACTTTGAACTATGGCTACACCTTC

V: TRBV19
D: TRBD1
length: 16
size: -
J: TRBJ2-7
CDR3: CASRNSAQGATYEQYF
DNA: TGTGCCAGTCGAAACAGCGCGCAGGGGGCCACCTACGAGCAGTACTTC

V: TRBV5-1
D: TRBD1
length: 15
size: -
J: TRBJ1-1
CDR3: CASSYLGTGGTEAFF
DNA: TGCGCCAGCAGCTATCTCGGGACAGGGGGCACTGAAGCTTTCTTT

V: TRBV28
D: TRBD1
length: 15
size: -
J: TRBJ1-5
CDR3: CASSRTGTGVKPQHF
DNA: TGTGCCAGCAGTCGAACCGGGACAGGAGTTAAGCCCCAGCATTTT

V: TRBV18
D: -
length: 15
size: -
J: TRBJ2-2
CDR3: CASSPGHQNTGELFF
DNA: TGTGCCAGCTCACCGGGACATCAGAACACCGGGGAGCTGTTTTTT

V: TRBV4-3
D: -
length: 15
size: -
J: TRBJ1-5
CDR3: CASSQESQGNQPQHF
DNA: TGCGCCAGCAGCCAAGAATCACAGGGAAATCAGCCCCAGCATTTT

V: TRBV6-4
D: -
length: 15
size: -
J: TRBJ1-2
CDR3: CASKTEAGGAYGYTF
DNA: TGTGCCAGCAAGACCGAGGCGGGGGGCGCGTATGGCTACACCTTC

V: TRBV7-8
D: TRBD1
length: 18
size: -
J: TRBJ1-4
CDR3: CASSLEGDRATTNEKLFF
DNA: TGTGCCAGCAGCTTAGAGGGGGACAGGGCCACAACTAATGAAAAACTGTTTTTT

V: TRBV6-5
D: -
length: 13
size: -
J: TRBJ1-5
CDR3: CASIIGFWQPQHF
DNA: TGTGCCAGCATAATCGGGTTCTGGCAGCCCCAGCATTTT

V: TRBV7-2
D: -
length: 16
size: -
J: TRBJ2-5
CDR3: CASSLVTGVPQETQYF
DNA: TGTGCCAGCAGCTTAGTTACCGGGGTCCCCCAAGAGACCCAGTACTTC

V: TRBV7-9
D: -
length: 16
size: few
J: TRBJ1-5
CDR3: CASSLGSGGDNQPQHF
DNA: TGTGCCAGCAGCTTAGGTAGCGGGGGAGACAATCAGCCCCAGCATTTT

V: TRBV15
D: -
length: 14
size: -
J: TRBJ1-4
CDR3: CATSRGRGWEKLFF
DNA: TGTGCCACCAGCAGAGGGAGGGGTTGGGAAAAACTGTTTTTT

V: TRBV19
D: TRBD1
length: 17
size: -
J: TRBJ1-5
CDR3: CASRPSGTGYSNQPQHF
DNA: TGTGCCAGTAGGCCGTCCGGGACAGGGTATAGCAATCAGCCCCAGCATTTT

V: TRBV2
D: -
length: 15
size: -
J: TRBJ1-2
CDR3: CASSADGGAISGYTF
DNA: TGTGCCAGCAGTGCCGACGGGGGGGCCATCTCGGGCTACACCTTC

V: TRBV6-2/TRBV6-3
D: TRBD2
length: 15
size: -
J: TRBJ2-7
CDR3: CASSFWTSGGDEQYF
DNA: TGTGCCAGCAGTTTCTGGACTAGCGGGGGCGACGAGCAGTACTTC

V: TRBV5-4
D: TRBD1
length: 14
size: once
J: TRBJ1-1
CDR3: CASSWGQGFTEAFF
DNA: TGTGCCAGCAGCTGGGGACAGGGTTTCACTGAAGCTTTCTTT

V: TRBV2
D: TRBD2
length: 17
size: -
J: TRBJ2-3
CDR3: CASRRLAGAPSTDTQYF
DNA: TGTGCCAGCAGAAGACTAGCGGGGGCCCCTAGCACAGATACGCAGTATTTT

V: TRBV2
D: -
length: 12
size: -
J: TRBJ1-6
CDR3: CASSGRASPLHF
DNA: TGTGCCAGCAGTGGGCGGGCTTCACCCCTCCACTTT

V: TRBV4-1
D: TRBD1
length: 15
size: -
J: TRBJ2-5
CDR3: CASSQDWGTGETQYF
DNA: TGCGCCAGCAGCCAAGATTGGGGGACAGGGGAGACCCAGTACTTC

V: TRBV7-9
D: TRBD1
length: 14
size: -
J: TRBJ1-6
CDR3: CASSPGTDYSPLHF
DNA: TGTGCCAGCAGCCCCGGGACAGATTATTCACCCCTCCACTTT

V: TRBV15
D: TRBD1
length: 17
size: -
J: TRBJ1-2
CDR3: CATSRDRAQGDLYGYTF
DNA: TGTGCCACCAGCAGAGATCGGGCACAGGGGGATCTCTATGGCTACACCTTC

V: TRBV5-1
D: -
length: 15
size: -
J: TRBJ1-3
CDR3: CASSPGPVAGNTIYF
DNA: TGCGCCAGCAGCCCGGGCCCAGTAGCGGGAAACACCATATATTTT

V: TRBV11-1
D: -
length: 16
size: -
J: TRBJ2-1
CDR3: CASSQAMIRGSNEQFF
DNA: TGTGCCAGCAGCCAAGCCATGATAAGGGGTTCCAATGAGCAGTTCTTC